This T cell receptor (beta chain) was found in a study of T cell responses to AZD1222 COVID-19 vaccine. Produced via immunoSEQ multiplex PCR; TCRdb's table is partial and in-frame only. The sample lists around 180,000 clones, approximately 90% seen once, with around 5.8% in the top ten. The CDR3 spans 17 residues. Germline V gives CDR1 SGHNT, CDR2 YENEEA. As to this clone: Its ends do not fully match the called genes, so a read error is possible.

The chain is built from TRBV11-3 and TRBJ2-5, with a weak D call TRBD2 (5 bases). The sample was peripheral blood, taken on day 0 of AZD1222 vaccination. This TCR was sampled from an adult in good health. The CDR3: CAGSLGASSLLQETQYF. DNA for the CDR3: TGTGCCGGCAGCTTAGGAGCGTCTAGCCTTCTCCAAGAGACCCAGTACTTC.